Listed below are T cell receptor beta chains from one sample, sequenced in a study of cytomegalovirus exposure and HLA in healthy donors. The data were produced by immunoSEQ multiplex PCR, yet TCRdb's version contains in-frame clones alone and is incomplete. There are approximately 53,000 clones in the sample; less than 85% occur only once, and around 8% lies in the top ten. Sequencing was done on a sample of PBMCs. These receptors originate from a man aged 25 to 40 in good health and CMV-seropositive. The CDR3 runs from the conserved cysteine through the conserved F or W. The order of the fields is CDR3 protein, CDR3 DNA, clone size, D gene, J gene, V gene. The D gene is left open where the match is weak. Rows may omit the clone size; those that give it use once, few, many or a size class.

cdr3_aa: CASSANRESNYGYTF
cdr3_nt: TGTGCCAGCAGCGCCAACAGGGAGTCTAACTATGGCTACACCTTC
clone_size: .
d_call: .
j_call: TRBJ1-2
v_call: TRBV9

cdr3_aa: CASSSATGRTDTQYF
cdr3_nt: TGCGCCAGCAGCTCAGCGACAGGGCGCACAGATACGCAGTATTTT
clone_size: .
d_call: TRBD1
j_call: TRBJ2-3
v_call: TRBV5-1

cdr3_aa: CASTRGGRDEQYF
cdr3_nt: TGTGCCAGCACTCGGGGGGGGCGGGACGAGCAGTACTTC
clone_size: .
d_call: TRBD2
j_call: TRBJ2-7
v_call: TRBV6-5

cdr3_aa: CASSWTGGDANEKLFF
cdr3_nt: TGCGCCAGCAGCTGGACAGGGGGCGATGCTAATGAAAAACTGTTTTTT
clone_size: .
d_call: TRBD1
j_call: TRBJ1-4
v_call: TRBV5-1

cdr3_aa: CASSLAGPGFEELFF
cdr3_nt: TGTGCCAGCAGCTTAGCGGGGCCAGGGTTCGAGGAGCTGTTTTTT
clone_size: once
d_call: .
j_call: TRBJ2-2
v_call: TRBV7-8

cdr3_aa: CASETGASGNTIYF
cdr3_nt: TGTGCCAGCGAAACAGGAGCCTCTGGAAACACCATATATTTT
clone_size: few
d_call: .
j_call: TRBJ1-3
v_call: TRBV6-1

cdr3_aa: CASRDAGNQPQHF
cdr3_nt: TGTGCCAGTCGCGATGCGGGGAATCAGCCCCAGCATTTT
clone_size: .
d_call: .
j_call: TRBJ1-5
v_call: TRBV19

cdr3_aa: CASGEGVGSPLHF
cdr3_nt: TGTGCCAGCGGGGAGGGAGTTGGATCACCCCTCCACTTT
clone_size: once
d_call: .
j_call: TRBJ1-6
v_call: TRBV27

cdr3_aa: CASSYVANEKLFF
cdr3_nt: TGTGCCAGCAGTTACGTCGCTAATGAAAAACTGTTTTTT
clone_size: once
d_call: .
j_call: TRBJ1-4
v_call: TRBV6-5

cdr3_aa: CASSNDFSGANVLTF
cdr3_nt: TGTGCCAGCAGTAACGACTTCTCTGGGGCCAACGTCCTGACTTTC
clone_size: .
d_call: .
j_call: TRBJ2-6
v_call: TRBV6-6

cdr3_aa: CASSLGHYGETQYF
cdr3_nt: TGCGCCAGCAGCTTGGGGCACTACGGAGAGACCCAGTACTTC
clone_size: .
d_call: .
j_call: TRBJ2-5
v_call: TRBV5-1

cdr3_aa: CASTAFPGGNTEAFF
cdr3_nt: TGCGCCAGCACCGCTTTCCCGGGGGGGAACACTGAAGCTTTCTTT
clone_size: .
d_call: .
j_call: TRBJ1-1
v_call: TRBV5-1

cdr3_aa: CASSSGTGVSTDTQYF
cdr3_nt: TGTGCCAGCAGCTCAGGGACAGGGGTATCCACAGATACGCAGTATTTT
clone_size: .
d_call: TRBD1
j_call: TRBJ2-3
v_call: TRBV11-1

cdr3_aa: CASSLLPGQGSYEQYF
cdr3_nt: TGTGCCAGCAGCTTACTTCCAGGACAGGGGTCCTACGAGCAGTACTTC
clone_size: .
d_call: TRBD1
j_call: TRBJ2-7
v_call: TRBV7-6

cdr3_aa: CASSLIKSGDRETQYF
cdr3_nt: TGTGCCAGCTCACTCATAAAATCAGGGGACCGAGAGACCCAGTACTTC
clone_size: .
d_call: .
j_call: TRBJ2-5
v_call: TRBV18

cdr3_aa: CASSLPSTSGADNEQFF
cdr3_nt: TGTGCCAGCAGCTTACCAAGCACTAGCGGGGCAGACAATGAGCAGTTCTTC
clone_size: .
d_call: TRBD2
j_call: TRBJ2-1
v_call: TRBV7-9

cdr3_aa: CASSPTSETDTQYF
cdr3_nt: TGCGCCAGCAGTCCGACTAGCGAAACAGATACGCAGTATTTT
clone_size: .
d_call: TRBD2
j_call: TRBJ2-3
v_call: TRBV10-2

cdr3_aa: CASRGGVATQYF
cdr3_nt: TGTGCCAGCAGGGGAGGGGTGGCTACGCAGTATTTT
clone_size: .
d_call: TRBD2
j_call: TRBJ2-3
v_call: TRBV28

cdr3_aa: CASSSRGTSDSPLHF
cdr3_nt: TGTGCCAGCAGCTCCCGCGGAACGTCGGATTCACCCCTCCACTTT
clone_size: .
d_call: .
j_call: TRBJ1-6
v_call: TRBV7-6

cdr3_aa: CASSIRGQGNMNTEAFF
cdr3_nt: TGTGCCAGTAGTATAAGGGGACAGGGAAACATGAACACTGAAGCTTTCTTT
clone_size: .
d_call: TRBD1
j_call: TRBJ1-1
v_call: TRBV19

cdr3_aa: CASSQRWPSGEENIQYF
cdr3_nt: TGCGCCAGCAGCCAAAGATGGCCTTCGGGGGAGGAAAACATTCAGTACTTC
clone_size: .
d_call: .
j_call: TRBJ2-4
v_call: TRBV4-1

cdr3_aa: CASSSSGEVTEAFF
cdr3_nt: TGTGCCAGCAGTTCCTCCGGGGAGGTCACTGAAGCTTTCTTT
clone_size: .
d_call: .
j_call: TRBJ1-1
v_call: TRBV28

cdr3_aa: CASSQEGLVEGTGELFF
cdr3_nt: TGTGCCAGCAGCCAAGAGGGTCTCGTGGAGGGGACCGGGGAGCTGTTTTTT
clone_size: .
d_call: .
j_call: TRBJ2-2
v_call: TRBV4-2

cdr3_aa: CASGVRGSPLHF
cdr3_nt: TGTGCCAGCGGGGTCAGGGGTTCACCCCTCCACTTT
clone_size: .
d_call: .
j_call: TRBJ1-6
v_call: TRBV6-5

cdr3_aa: CASSEDRGIADTQYF
cdr3_nt: TGTGCCAGCAGTGAGGACAGGGGAATCGCAGATACGCAGTATTTT
clone_size: .
d_call: TRBD1
j_call: TRBJ2-3
v_call: TRBV6-1